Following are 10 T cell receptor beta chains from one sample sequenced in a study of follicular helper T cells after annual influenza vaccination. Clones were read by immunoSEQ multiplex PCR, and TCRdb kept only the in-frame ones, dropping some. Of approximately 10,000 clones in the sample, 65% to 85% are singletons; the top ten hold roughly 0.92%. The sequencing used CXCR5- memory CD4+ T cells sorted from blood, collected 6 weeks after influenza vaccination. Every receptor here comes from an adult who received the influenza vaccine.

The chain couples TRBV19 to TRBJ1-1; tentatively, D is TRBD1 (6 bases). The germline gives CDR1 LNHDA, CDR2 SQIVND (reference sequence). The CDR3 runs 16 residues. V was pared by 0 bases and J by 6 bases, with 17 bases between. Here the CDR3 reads CASSIDQGTFFSEAFF. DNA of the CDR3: TGTGCCAGTAGTATAGATCAAGGGACATTTTTCTCTGAAGCTTTCTTT.

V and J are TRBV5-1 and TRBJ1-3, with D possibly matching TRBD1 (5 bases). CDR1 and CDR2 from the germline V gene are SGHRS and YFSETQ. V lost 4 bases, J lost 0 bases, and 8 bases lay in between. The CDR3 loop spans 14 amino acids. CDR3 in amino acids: CASSEDSSGNTIYF. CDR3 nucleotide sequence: TGCGCCAGCAGCGAAGACAGCTCTGGAAACACCATATATTTT.

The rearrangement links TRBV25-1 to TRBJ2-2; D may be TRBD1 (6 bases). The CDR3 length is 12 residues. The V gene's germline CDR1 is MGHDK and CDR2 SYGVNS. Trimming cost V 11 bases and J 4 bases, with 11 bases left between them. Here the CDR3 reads CAVGGTTGELFF. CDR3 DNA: TGTGCCGTAGGGGGTACCACCGGGGAGCTGTTTTTT.

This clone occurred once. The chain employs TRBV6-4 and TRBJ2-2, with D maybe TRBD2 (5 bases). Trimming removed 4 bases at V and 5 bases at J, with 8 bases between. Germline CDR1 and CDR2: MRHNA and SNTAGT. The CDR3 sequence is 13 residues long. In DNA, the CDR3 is TGTGCCAGCAGTGCAGAGGGAACCGGGGAGCTGTTTTTT. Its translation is CASSAEGTGELFF.

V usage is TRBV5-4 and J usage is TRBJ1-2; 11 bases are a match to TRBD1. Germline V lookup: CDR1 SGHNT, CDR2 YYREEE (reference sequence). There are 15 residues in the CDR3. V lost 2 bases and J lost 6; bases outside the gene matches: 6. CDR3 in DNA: TGTGCCAGCAGCTTAATCCGGGACAGGGGGAATGGCTACACCTTC. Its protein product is CASSLIRDRGNGYTF. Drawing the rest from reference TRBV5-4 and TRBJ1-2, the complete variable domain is ETGVTQSPTHLIKTRGQQVTLRCSSQSGHNTVSWYQQALGQGPQFIFQYYREEENGRGNFPPRFSGLQFPNYSSELNVNALELDDSALYLCASSLIRDRGNGYTFGSGTRLTVV.

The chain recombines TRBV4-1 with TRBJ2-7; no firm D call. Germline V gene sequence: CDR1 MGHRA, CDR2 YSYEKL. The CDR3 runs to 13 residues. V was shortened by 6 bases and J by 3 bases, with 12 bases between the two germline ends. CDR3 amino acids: CASSLRDDYEQYF. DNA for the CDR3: TGCGCCAGCAGTCTCCGAGATGACTACGAGCAGTACTTC.

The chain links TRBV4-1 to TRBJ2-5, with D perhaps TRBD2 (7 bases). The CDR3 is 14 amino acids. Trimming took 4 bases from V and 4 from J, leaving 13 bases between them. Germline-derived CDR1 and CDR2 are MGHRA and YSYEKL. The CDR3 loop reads CASSLSGGRETQYF. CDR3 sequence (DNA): TGCGCCAGCAGCCTTTCGGGGGGCCGAGAGACCCAGTACTTC.

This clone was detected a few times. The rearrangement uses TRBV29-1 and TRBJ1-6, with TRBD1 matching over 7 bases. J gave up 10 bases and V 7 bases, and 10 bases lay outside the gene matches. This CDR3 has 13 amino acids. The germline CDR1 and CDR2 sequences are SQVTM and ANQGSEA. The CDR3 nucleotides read TGCAGCGCTGGGGACAGTCTGGGATCACCCCTCCACTTT. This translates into CSAGDSLGSPLHF.

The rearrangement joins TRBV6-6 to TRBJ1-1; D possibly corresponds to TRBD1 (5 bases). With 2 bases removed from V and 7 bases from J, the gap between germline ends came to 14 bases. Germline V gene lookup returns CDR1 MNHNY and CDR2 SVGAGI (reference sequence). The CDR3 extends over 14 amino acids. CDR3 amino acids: CASSYDTARGEAFF. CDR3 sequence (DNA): TGTGCCAGCAGTTACGACACCGCAAGGGGTGAAGCTTTCTTT.

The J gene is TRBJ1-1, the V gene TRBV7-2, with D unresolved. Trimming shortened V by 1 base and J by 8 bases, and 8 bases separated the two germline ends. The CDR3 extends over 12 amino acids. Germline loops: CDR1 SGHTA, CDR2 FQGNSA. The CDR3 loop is CASSLGGWEAFF. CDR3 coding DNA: TGTGCCAGCAGCTTAGGTGGTTGGGAAGCTTTCTTT. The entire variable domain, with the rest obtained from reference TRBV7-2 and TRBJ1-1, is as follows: GAGVSQSPSNKVTEKGKDVELRCDPISGHTALYWYRQSLGQGLEFLIYFQGNSAPDKSGLPSDRFSAERTGGSVSTLTIQRTQQEDSAVYLCASSLGGWEAFFGQGTRLTVV.